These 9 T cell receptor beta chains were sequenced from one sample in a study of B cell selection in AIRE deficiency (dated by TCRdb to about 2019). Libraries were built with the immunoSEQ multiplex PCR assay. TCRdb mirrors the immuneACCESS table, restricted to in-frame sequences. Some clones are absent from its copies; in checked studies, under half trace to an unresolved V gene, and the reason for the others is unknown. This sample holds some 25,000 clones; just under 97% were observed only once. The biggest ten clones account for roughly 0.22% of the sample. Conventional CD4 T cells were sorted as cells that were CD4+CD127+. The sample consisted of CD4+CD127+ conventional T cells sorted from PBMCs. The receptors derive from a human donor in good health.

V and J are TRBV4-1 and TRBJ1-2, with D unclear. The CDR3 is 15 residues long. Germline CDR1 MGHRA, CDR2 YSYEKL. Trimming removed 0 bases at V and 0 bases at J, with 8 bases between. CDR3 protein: CASSQDDRANYGYTF. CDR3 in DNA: TGCGCCAGCAGCCAAGATGACCGGGCTAACTATGGCTACACCTTC.

In DNA, the CDR3 is TGCGCCAGCAGTAGTACAGGGGCGCCGGGAAACACCATATATTTT. It specifies CASSSTGAPGNTIYF. This chain uses TRBV10-2 with TRBJ1-3; 7 bases map to TRBD1. Germline CDR1 is WSHSY and CDR2 is SAAADI. The CDR3 is 15 amino acids. V dropped 5 bases and J dropped 4; count of bases not matched to a gene: 8.

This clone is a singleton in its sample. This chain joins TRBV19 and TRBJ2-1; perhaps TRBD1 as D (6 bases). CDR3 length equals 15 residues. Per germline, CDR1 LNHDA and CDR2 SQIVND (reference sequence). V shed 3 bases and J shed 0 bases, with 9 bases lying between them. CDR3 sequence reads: CASSIQTGSYNEQFF. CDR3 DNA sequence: TGTGCCAGTAGTATCCAGACAGGCTCCTACAATGAGCAGTTCTTC.

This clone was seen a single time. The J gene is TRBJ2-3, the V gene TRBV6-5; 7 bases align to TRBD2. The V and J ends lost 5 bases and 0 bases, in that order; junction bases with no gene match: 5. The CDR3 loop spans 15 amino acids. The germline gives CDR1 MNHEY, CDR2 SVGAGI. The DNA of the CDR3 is TGTGCCAGCAGTAGAATGGGGGGGAGCACAGATACGCAGTATTTT. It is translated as CASSRMGGSTDTQYF.

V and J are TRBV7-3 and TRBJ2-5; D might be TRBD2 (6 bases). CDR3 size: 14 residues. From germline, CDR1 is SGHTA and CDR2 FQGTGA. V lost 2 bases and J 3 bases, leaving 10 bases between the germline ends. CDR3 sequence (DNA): TGTGCCAGCAGCTTACAGACGGGGGAAGAGACCCAGTACTTC. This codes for CASSLQTGEETQYF.

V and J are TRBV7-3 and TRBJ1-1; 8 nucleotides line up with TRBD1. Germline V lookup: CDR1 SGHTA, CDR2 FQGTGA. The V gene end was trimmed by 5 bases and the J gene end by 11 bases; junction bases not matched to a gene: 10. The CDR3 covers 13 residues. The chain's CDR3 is CASSPTGTGTAFF. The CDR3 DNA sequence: TGTGCCAGCAGCCCCACCGGGACAGGTACGGCTTTCTTT.

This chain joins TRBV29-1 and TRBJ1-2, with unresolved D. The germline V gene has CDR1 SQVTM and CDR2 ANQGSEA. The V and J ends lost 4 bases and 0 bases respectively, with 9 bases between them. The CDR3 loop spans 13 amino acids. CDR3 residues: CSVVEVSNYGYTF. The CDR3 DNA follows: TGCAGCGTTGTGGAGGTTTCTAACTATGGCTACACCTTC.

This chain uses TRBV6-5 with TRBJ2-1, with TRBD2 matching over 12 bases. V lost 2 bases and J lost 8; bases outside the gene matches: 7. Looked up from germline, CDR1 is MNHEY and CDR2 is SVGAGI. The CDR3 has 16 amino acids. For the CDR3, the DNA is TGTGCCAGCAGTTACGGGGCTAGCGGGGGGGGTGATGAGCAGTTCTTC. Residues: CASSYGASGGGDEQFF.

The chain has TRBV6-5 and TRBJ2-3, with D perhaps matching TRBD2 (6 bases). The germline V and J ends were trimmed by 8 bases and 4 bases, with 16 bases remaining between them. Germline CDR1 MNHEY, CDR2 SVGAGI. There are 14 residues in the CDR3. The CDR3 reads CASRGTYGADTQYF. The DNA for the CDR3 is TGTGCCAGCCGGGGGACTTACGGCGCAGATACGCAGTATTTT.